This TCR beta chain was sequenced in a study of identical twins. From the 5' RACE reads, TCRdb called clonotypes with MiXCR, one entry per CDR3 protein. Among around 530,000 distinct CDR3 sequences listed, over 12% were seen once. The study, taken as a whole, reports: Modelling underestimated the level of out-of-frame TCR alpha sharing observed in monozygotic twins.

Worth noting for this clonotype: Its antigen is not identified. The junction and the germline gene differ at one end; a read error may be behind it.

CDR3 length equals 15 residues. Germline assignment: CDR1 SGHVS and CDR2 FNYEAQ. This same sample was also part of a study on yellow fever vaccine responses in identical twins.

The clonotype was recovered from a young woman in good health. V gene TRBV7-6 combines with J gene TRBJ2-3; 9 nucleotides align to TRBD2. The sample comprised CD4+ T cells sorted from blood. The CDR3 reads CASSLDGTSIDTQYF. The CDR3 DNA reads TGTGCCAGCAGCTTAGACGGGACTAGCATAGATACGCAGTATTTT.